These T cell receptor beta chains were read from a single sample in a study of sequential checkpoint blockade in melanoma. Data came from immunoSEQ multiplex PCR; TCRdb stores just in-frame clones and leaves some out. The table shows 15,000 to 20,000 clones, with roughly 73% occurring only once. The sample in question was CD8+ T cells sorted from blood (inferred from file names), obtained from a patient given nivolumab and ipilimumab in sequence. The receptor set was obtained from a human donor with melanoma. Both conserved end residues are part of each CDR3. D genes are given only for firm matches. Some rows have no size entry. The others give once, few or many, or a class for an expanded clone.

D	size	V	J	CDR3	DNA
TRBD1	once	TRBV6-5	TRBJ2-5	CASSYYRGETQYF	TGTGCCAGCAGTTACTACAGGGGAGAGACCCAGTACTTC
TRBD1	medium-sized	TRBV15	TRBJ1-4	CATSIDRGGNEKLFF	TGTGCCACCAGCATTGACAGGGGAGGCAATGAAAAACTGTTTTTT
TRBD2	-	TRBV5-6	TRBJ2-2	CASSTGLAGGAGELFF	TGTGCCAGCAGCACCGGACTAGCGGGGGGCGCCGGGGAGCTGTTTTTT
TRBD1	-	TRBV5-6	TRBJ2-7	CASSFYSSGQLYEQYF	TGTGCCAGCAGCTTTTATTCCTCGGGACAGTTGTACGAGCAGTACTTC
-	once	TRBV7-9	TRBJ1-4	CASSRNLNEKLFF	TGTGCCAGCAGCCGAAACTTAAATGAAAAACTGTTTTTT
TRBD1	-	TRBV19	TRBJ1-5	CASSDGQGGNQPQHF	TGTGCCAGTAGTGACGGACAGGGAGGCAATCAGCCCCAGCATTTT
-	few	TRBV27	TRBJ2-5	CASSLSGWGTLQETQYF	TGTGCCAGCAGTTTATCGGGATGGGGGACTTTGCAAGAGACCCAGTACTTC
-	-	TRBV5-1	TRBJ2-5	CASSLEGEGTQYF	TGCGCCAGCAGCTTGGAAGGGGAAGGGACCCAGTACTTC
-	once	TRBV7-2	TRBJ2-7	CASSDTIYEQYF	TGTGCCAGCAGCGACACGATATACGAGCAGTACTTC
TRBD1	few	TRBV5-4	TRBJ1-2	CASSDGGTAFYGYTF	TGTGCCAGCAGCGACGGCGGGACAGCCTTTTATGGCTACACCTTC
TRBD1	-	TRBV18	TRBJ1-5	CASSPTFGGQGVQPQHF	TGTGCCAGCTCACCCACGTTCGGGGGACAGGGGGTTCAGCCCCAGCATTTT
-	-	TRBV13	TRBJ2-6	CASSLTGGSGANVLTF	TGTGCCAGCAGCTTAACAGGCGGATCTGGGGCCAACGTCCTGACTTTC
-	-	TRBV9	TRBJ1-5	CASSLGGAPSQPQHF	TGTGCCAGCAGCCTCGGGGGGGCCCCTAGTCAGCCCCAGCATTTT
-	-	TRBV9	TRBJ1-1	CASSPGGDPRTEAFF	TGTGCCAGCAGCCCGGGAGGGGATCCCCGCACTGAAGCTTTCTTT
TRBD2	-	TRBV5-1	TRBJ2-5	CASSGSGGIETQYF	TGCGCCAGCAGTGGAAGCGGGGGGATAGAGACCCAGTACTTC
-	-	TRBV9	TRBJ2-6	CASSVARSGANVLTF	TGTGCCAGCAGCGTAGCCCGTTCTGGGGCCAACGTCCTGACTTTC
-	-	TRBV12-5	TRBJ2-3	CASGLASFLATDTQYF	TGTGCTAGTGGTTTGGCTAGTTTCCTAGCCACAGATACGCAGTATTTT
TRBD1	once	TRBV7-2	TRBJ1-1	CASSSWDSEAFF	TGTGCCAGCAGCTCCTGGGACAGTGAAGCTTTCTTT
-	medium-sized	TRBV2	TRBJ2-7	CASSDPRDWTYEQYF	TGTGCCAGCAGTGATCCGCGTGACTGGACCTACGAGCAGTACTTC
-	-	TRBV6-5	TRBJ1-2	CASSYSNSYGYTF	TGTGCCAGCAGTTACTCTAACAGCTATGGCTACACCTTC
-	-	TRBV5-4	TRBJ2-7	CASSQDNTVYEQYF	TGTGCCAGCAGCCAGGATAATACGGTCTACGAGCAGTACTTC
-	-	TRBV14	TRBJ2-5	CASSQEGDRQETQYF	TGTGCCAGCAGCCAAGAGGGAGACAGGCAGGAGACCCAGTACTTC
-	once	TRBV9	TRBJ2-5	CASSVGAGQETQYF	TGTGCCAGCAGCGTAGGTGCAGGCCAAGAGACCCAGTACTTC
-	-	TRBV27	TRBJ2-3	CASSLSHPGFNTDTQYF	TGTGCCAGCAGTTTATCGCACCCGGGTTTTAACACAGATACGCAGTATTTT
-	-	TRBV7-8	TRBJ1-5	CASSRMTGNQPQHF	TGTGCCAGCAGCCGGATGACAGGCAATCAGCCCCAGCATTTT
-	medium-sized	TRBV4-3	TRBJ1-4	CASSQRTGWEKLFF	TGCGCCAGCAGCCAGCGCACGGGTTGGGAAAAACTGTTTTTT
-	-	TRBV23-1	TRBJ2-5	CASRDQETQYF	TGCGCCAGTCGGGACCAAGAGACCCAGTACTTC
-	-	TRBV9	TRBJ1-2	CASSVYAGKQDGYTF	TGTGCCAGCAGCGTATACGCGGGAAAACAGGATGGCTACACCTTC
TRBD2	-	TRBV6-1	TRBJ2-7	CASSDISGREGNYEQYF	TGTGCCAGCAGTGACATTTCCGGGAGGGAGGGGAACTACGAGCAGTACTTC
TRBD2	-	TRBV2	TRBJ2-1	CASSETSGGPYNEQFF	TGTGCCAGCAGTGAAACTAGCGGGGGGCCCTACAATGAGCAGTTCTTC
-	-	TRBV7-2	TRBJ2-7	CASSFWTPSSYEQYF	TGTGCCAGCAGCTTCTGGACACCCAGCTCCTACGAGCAGTACTTC
-	-	TRBV7-6	TRBJ1-6	CASSPSGGRSGSPLHF	TGTGCCAGCAGCCCATCTGGAGGGAGGTCAGGGTCACCCCTCCACTTT